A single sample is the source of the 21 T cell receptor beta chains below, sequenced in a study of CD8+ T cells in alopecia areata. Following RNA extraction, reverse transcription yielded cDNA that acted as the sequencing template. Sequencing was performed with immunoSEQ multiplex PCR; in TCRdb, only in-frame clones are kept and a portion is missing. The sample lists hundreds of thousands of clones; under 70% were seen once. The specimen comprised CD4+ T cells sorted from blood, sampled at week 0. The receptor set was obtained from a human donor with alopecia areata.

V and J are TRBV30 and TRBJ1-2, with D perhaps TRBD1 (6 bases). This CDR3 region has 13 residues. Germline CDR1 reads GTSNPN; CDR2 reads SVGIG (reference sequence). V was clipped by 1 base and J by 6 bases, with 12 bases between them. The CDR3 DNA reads TGTGCCTGGAGTGAAAGGGGGGTGGATGGCTACACCTTC. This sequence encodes CAWSERGVDGYTF.

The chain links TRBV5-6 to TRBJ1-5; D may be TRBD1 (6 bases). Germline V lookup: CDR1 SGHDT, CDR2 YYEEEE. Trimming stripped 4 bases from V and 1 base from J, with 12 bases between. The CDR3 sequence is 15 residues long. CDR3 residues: CASSRQGTSNQPQHF. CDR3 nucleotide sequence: TGTGCCAGCAGCCGGCAGGGGACGAGCAATCAGCCCCAGCATTTT.

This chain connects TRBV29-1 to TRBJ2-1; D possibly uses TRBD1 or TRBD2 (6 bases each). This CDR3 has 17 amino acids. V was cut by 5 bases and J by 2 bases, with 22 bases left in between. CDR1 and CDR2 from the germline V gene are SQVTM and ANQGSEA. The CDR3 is CSVLGGWRGITYNEQFF. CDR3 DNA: TGCAGCGTTTTGGGGGGCTGGCGAGGGATCACCTACAATGAGCAGTTCTTC.

CDR3 sequence (DNA): TGTGCCGGGAGGACAGGGAACGAGCAGTACTTC. It translates to CAGRTGNEQYF. The chain joins TRBV2 to TRBJ2-7; 8 bases are shared with TRBD1. The V segment lost 11 bases and the J segment 5 bases; nucleotides outside the gene matches: 5. Germline lookup yields CDR1 SNHLY and CDR2 FYNNEI. This CDR3 region has 11 residues.

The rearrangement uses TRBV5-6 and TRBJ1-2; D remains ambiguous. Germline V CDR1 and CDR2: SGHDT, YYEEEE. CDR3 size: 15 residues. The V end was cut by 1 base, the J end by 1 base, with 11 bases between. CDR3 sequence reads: CASSLYLELNYGYTF. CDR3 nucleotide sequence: TGTGCCAGCAGCTTGTATTTGGAGCTTAACTATGGCTACACCTTC.

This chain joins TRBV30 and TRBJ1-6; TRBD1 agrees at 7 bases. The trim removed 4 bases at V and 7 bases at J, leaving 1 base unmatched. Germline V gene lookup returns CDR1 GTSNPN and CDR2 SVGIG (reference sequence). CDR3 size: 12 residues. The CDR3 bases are TGTGCCTGGATACAGGGGAATTCACCCCTCCACTTT. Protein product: CAWIQGNSPLHF.

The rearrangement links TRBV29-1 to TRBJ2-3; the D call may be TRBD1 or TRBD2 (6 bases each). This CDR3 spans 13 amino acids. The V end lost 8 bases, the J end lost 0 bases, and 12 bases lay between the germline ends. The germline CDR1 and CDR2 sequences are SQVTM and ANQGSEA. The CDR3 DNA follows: TGCAGCCCGGGGGACATTAGCACAGATACGCAGTATTTT. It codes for CSPGDISTDTQYF.

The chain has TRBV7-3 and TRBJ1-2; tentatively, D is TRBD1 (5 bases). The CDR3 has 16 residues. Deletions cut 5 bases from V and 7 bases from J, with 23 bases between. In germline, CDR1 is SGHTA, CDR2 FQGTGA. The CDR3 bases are TGTGCCAGCAGCCCCGGCCGCGGGACTCCACTTAGTGGCTACACCTTC. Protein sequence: CASSPGRGTPLSGYTF.

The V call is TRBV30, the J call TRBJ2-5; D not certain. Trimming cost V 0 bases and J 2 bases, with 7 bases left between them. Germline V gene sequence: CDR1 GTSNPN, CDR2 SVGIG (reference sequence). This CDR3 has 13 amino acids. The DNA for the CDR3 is TGTGCCTGGAGTGTCTACGGACAAGAGACCCAGTACTTC. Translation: CAWSVYGQETQYF.

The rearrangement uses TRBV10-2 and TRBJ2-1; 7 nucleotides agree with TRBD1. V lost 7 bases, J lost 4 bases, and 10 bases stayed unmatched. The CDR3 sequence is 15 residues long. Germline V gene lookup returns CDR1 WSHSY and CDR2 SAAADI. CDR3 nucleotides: TGCGCCAGCATTTTCGACAGGGTAACATACAATGAGCAGTTCTTC. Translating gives CASIFDRVTYNEQFF.

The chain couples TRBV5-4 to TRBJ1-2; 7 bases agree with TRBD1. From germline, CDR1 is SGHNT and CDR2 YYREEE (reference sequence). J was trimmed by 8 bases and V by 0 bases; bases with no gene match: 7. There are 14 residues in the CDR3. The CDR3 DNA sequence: TGTGCCAGCAGCTTGGACAGGGGAGTAGGAGGCTACACCTTC. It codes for CASSLDRGVGGYTF.

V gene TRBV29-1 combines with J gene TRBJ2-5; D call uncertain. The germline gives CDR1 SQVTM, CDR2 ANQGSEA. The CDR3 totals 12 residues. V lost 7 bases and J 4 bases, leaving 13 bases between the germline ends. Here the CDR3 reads CSALGWRETQYF. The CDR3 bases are TGCAGCGCTTTAGGGTGGCGAGAGACCCAGTACTTC.

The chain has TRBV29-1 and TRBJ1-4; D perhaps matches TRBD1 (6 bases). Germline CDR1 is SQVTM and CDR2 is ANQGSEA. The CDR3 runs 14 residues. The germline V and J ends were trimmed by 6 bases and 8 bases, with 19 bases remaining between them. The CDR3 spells CSVATTGGEEKLFF. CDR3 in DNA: TGCAGCGTGGCGACGACCGGGGGCGAAGAAAAACTGTTTTTT.

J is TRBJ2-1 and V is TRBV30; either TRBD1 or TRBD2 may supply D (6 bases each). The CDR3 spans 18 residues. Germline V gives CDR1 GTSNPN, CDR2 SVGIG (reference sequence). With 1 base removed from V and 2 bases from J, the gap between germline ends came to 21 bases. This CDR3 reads CAWSALRGERQAYNEQFF. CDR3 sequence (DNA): TGTGCCTGGAGTGCACTGAGGGGGGAGCGTCAGGCCTACAATGAGCAGTTCTTC.

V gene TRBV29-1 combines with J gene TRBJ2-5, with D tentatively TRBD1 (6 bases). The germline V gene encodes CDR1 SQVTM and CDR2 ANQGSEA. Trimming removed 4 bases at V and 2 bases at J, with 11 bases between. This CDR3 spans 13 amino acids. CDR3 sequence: CSVVGAGQETQYF. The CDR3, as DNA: TGCAGCGTTGTGGGGGCGGGTCAAGAGACCCAGTACTTC.

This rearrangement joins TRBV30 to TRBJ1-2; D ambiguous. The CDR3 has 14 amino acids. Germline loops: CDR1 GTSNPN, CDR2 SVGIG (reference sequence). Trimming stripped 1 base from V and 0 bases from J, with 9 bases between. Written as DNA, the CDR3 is TGTGCCTGGAGTGCCCGCGCTACTAACTATGGCTACACCTTC. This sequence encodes CAWSARATNYGYTF.

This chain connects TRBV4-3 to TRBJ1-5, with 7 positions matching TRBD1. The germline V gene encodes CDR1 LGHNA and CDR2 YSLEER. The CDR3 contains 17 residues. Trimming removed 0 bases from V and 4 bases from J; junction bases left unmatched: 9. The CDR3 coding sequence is TGCGCCAGCAGCCAAGATTCCAGGGGGGGGGCAAATCAGCCCCAGCATTTT. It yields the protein CASSQDSRGGANQPQHF.

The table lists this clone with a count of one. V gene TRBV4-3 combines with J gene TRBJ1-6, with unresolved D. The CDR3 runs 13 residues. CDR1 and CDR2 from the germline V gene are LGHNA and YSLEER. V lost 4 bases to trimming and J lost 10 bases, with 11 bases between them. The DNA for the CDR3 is TGCGCCAGCAGCCGAGAACACAGATCACCCCTCCACTTT. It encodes CASSREHRSPLHF.

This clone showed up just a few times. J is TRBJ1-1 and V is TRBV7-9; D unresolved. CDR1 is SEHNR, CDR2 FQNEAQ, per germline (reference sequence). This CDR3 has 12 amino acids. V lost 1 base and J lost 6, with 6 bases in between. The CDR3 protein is CASSLGRAEAFF. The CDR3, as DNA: TGTGCCAGCAGCTTAGGTAGGGCTGAAGCTTTCTTT. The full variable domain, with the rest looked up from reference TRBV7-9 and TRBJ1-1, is DTGVSQNPRHKITKRGQNVTFRCDPISEHNRLYWYRQTLGQGPEFLTYFQNEAQLEKSRLLSDRFSAERPKGSFSTLEIQRTEQGDSAMYLCASSLGRAEAFFGQGTRLTVV.

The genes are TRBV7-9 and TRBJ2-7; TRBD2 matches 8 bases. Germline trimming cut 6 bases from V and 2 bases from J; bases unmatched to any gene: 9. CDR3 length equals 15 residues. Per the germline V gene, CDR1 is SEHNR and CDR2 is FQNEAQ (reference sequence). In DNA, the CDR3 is TGTGCCAGCAGTCGCGCGGGGGGTCGTCCCTACGAGCAGTACTTC. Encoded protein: CASSRAGGRPYEQYF. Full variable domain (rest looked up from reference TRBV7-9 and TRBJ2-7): DTGVSQNPRHKITKRGQNVTFRCDPISEHNRLYWYRQTLGQGPEFLTYFQNEAQLEKSRLLSDRFSAERPKGSFSTLEIQRTEQGDSAMYLCASSRAGGRPYEQYFGPGTRLTVT.

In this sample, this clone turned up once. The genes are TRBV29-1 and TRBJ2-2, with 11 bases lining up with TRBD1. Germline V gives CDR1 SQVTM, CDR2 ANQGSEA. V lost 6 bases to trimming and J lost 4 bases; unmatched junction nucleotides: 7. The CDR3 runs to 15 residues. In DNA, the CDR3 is TGCAGCGTCGGACTCGGGACAGGGGGCACCGGGGAGCTGTTTTTT. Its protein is CSVGLGTGGTGELFF.